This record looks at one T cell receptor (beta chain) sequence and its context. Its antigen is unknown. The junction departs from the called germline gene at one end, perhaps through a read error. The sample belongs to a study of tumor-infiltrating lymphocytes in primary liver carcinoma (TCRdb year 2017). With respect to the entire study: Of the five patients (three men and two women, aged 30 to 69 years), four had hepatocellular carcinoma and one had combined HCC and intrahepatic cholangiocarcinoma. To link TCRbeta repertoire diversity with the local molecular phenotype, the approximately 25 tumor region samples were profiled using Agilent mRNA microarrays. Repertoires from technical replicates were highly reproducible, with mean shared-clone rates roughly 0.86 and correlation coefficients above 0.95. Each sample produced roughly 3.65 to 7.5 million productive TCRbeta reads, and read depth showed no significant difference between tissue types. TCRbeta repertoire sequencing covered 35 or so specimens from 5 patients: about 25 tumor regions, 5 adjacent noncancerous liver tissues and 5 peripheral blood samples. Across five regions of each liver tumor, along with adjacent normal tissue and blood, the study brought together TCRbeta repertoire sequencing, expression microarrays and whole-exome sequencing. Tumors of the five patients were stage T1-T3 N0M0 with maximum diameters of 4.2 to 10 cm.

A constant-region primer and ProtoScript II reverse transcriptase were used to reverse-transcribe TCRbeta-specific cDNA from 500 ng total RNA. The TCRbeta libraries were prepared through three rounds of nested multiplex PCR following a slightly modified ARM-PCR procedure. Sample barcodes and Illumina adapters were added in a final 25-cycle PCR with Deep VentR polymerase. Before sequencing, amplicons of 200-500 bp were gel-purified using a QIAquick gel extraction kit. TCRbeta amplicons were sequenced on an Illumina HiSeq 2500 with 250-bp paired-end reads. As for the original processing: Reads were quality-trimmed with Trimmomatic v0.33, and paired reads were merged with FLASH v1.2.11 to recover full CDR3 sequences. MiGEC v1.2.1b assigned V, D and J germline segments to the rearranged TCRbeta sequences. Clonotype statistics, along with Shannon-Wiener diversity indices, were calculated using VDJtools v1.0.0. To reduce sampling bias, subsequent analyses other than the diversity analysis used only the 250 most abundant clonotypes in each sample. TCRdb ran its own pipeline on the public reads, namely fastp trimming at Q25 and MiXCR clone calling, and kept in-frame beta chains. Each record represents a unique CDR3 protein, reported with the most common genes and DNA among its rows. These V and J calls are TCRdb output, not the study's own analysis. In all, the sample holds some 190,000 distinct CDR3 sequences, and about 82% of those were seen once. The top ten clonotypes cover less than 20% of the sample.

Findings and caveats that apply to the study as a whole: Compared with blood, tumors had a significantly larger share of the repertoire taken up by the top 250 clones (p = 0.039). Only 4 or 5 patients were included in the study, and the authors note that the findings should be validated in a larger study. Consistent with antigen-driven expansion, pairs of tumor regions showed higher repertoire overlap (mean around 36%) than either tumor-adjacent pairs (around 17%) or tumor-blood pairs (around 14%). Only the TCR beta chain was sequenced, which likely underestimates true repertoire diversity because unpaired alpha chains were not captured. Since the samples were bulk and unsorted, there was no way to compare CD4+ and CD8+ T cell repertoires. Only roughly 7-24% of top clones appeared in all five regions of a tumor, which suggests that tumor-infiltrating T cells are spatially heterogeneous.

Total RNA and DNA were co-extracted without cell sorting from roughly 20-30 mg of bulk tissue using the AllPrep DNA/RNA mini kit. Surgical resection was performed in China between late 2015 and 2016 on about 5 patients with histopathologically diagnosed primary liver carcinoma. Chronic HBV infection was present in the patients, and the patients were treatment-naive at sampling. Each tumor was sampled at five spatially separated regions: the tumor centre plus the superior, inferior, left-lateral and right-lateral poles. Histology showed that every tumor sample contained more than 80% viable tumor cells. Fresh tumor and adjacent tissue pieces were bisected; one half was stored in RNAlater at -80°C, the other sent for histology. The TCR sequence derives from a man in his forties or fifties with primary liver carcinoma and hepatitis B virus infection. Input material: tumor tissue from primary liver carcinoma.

In nucleotide form, the sequence is TGTGCCAACAGTGAAGGGACTAACAACAATGAGCAGTTCTTC. Protein translation: CANSEGTNNNEQFF. Recombination connected TRBV6-4 to TRBJ2-1; 7 central bases correspond to TRBD2. The CDR3 goes from the cysteine to the phenylalanine over 14 residues. Of all the DNA, just the CDR3 is kept, 42 bases in frame from base 1. For CDR1 and CDR2, the germline V gene lists MRHNA and SNTAGT.